One and the same sample provided the 22 T cell receptor beta chains below, sequenced in a study of T cells after yellow fever vaccination. TCRdb independently ran MiXCR on the 5' RACE reads; one entry per CDR3 protein. The table records 500,000 to 650,000 distinct CDR3 sequences, around an eighth of them present only once. This specimen consisted of PBMCs, obtained on the day of the yellow fever booster vaccination. These receptors were obtained from a man aged 30 to 39 who received the YFV17D yellow fever vaccine.

This clonotype occurred many times. The rearrangement joins TRBV7-9 to TRBJ1-1, with D perhaps TRBD1 (5 bases). The V end lost 8 bases, the J end lost 1 base, and 20 bases lay between the germline ends. Germline V gives CDR1 SEHNR, CDR2 FQNEAQ (reference sequence). This CDR3 contains 16 residues. The CDR3 DNA sequence: TGTGCCAGCTCCCGCGGGGTCAGGGACCGGAACACTGAAGCTTTCTTT. It codes for CASSRGVRDRNTEAFF. Full variable domain (outside the CDR3, taken from reference TRBV7-9 and TRBJ1-1): DTGVSQNPRHKITKRGQNVTFRCDPISEHNRLYWYRQTLGQGPEFLTYFQNEAQLEKSRLLSDRFSAERPKGSFSTLEIQRTEQGDSAMYLCASSRGVRDRNTEAFFGQGTRLTVV.

Turning to this clonotype: Relative to the germline gene, one junction end is altered; a read error may explain this. The chain links TRBV12-3 or TRBV12-4 to TRBJ2-1, with a tentative D call TRBD1 (5 bases). CDR3 length equals 17 residues. CDR3 loop: CASRRRPQGWLYNVQFF. In DNA form, the CDR3 reads TGTGCCAGCAGGCGTCGACCTCAGGGTTGGCTATACAATGTGCAGTTCTTC.

This chain uses TRBV20-1 with TRBJ2-2; TRBD2 is a possible D gene (6 bases). V was clipped by 1 base and J by 7 bases, with 19 bases between them. This CDR3 spans 16 amino acids. The germline V gene has CDR1 DFQATT and CDR2 SNEGSKA (reference sequence). Written as DNA, the CDR3 is TGCAGTGCTAGAGCCGGTGGGGCGGGGCGGAGCGGGGAGCTGTTTTTT. This sequence encodes CSARAGGAGRSGELFF.

Only a few counts were recorded for this clonotype. The J gene is TRBJ2-1, the V gene TRBV7-3; 8 bases line up with TRBD2. Trimming removed 2 bases from V and 6 bases from J; junction bases left unmatched: 9. The CDR3 runs 16 residues. Germline CDR1 is SGHTA and CDR2 is FQGTGA. DNA of the CDR3: TGTGCCAGCAGCTTAGGCTTTGGGACTAGGGTCAATGAGCAGTTCTTC. It encodes CASSLGFGTRVNEQFF.

The chain is built from TRBV29-1 and TRBJ2-3; D gene ambiguous. Germline assignment: CDR1 SQVTM and CDR2 ANQGSEA. V was cut by 8 bases and J by 8 bases, with 20 bases left in between. This CDR3 region has 13 residues. This chain's CDR3 is CSPLLVTPGTQYF. The CDR3 bases are TGCAGCCCTCTTTTAGTCACCCCGGGTACGCAGTATTTT.

This clonotype was found a few times. The chain carries TRBV5-4 and TRBJ2-3, with 7 positions matching TRBD2. Germline V lookup: CDR1 SGHNT, CDR2 YYREEE (reference sequence). This CDR3 is built from 17 residues. The V gene end was trimmed by 1 base and the J gene end by 0 bases; junction bases not matched to a gene: 8. CDR3 region: CASSLMRRELSTDTQYF. The CDR3 DNA is TGTGCCAGCAGCTTGATGCGGCGGGAGTTGAGCACAGATACGCAGTATTTT.

This clonotype was observed a handful of times. V is TRBV5-1 and J is TRBJ2-3, with 7 positions matching TRBD1. V was pared by 7 bases and J by 4 bases, with 3 bases of the junction left unmatched. Germline CDR1 reads SGHRS; CDR2 reads YFSETQ. The CDR3 spans 12 residues. The CDR3 reads CASRQGPDTQYF. DNA of the CDR3: TGCGCCAGCCGACAGGGACCAGATACGCAGTATTTT.

V is TRBV10-3 and J is TRBJ2-5; 7 nucleotides agree with TRBD1. The germline V gene has CDR1 ENHRY and CDR2 SYGVKD. With 11 bases clipped from V and 5 bases from J, the junction kept 11 bases outside the gene matches. The CDR3 has 13 residues. The DNA for the CDR3 is TGTGCCGCTCGTAAGGGGGCAGGGGAGACCCAGTACTTC. It translates to CAARKGAGETQYF.

V gene TRBV6-5 combines with J gene TRBJ2-1; 9 bases agree with TRBD2. The length of the CDR3 is 16 residues. V dropped 4 bases and J dropped 8; count of bases not matched to a gene: 12. Germline CDR1 MNHEY, CDR2 SVGAGI. The CDR3: CASSFSIAGDLDEQFF. As DNA, the CDR3 is TGTGCCAGCAGTTTCTCGATAGCGGGAGATCTTGATGAGCAGTTCTTC.

V is TRBV6-2 or TRBV6-3 and J is TRBJ2-7; 7 bases match TRBD2. The V gene's germline CDR1 is MNHEY and CDR2 SVGEGT. V shed 5 bases and J 6 bases; nucleotides not matched to a gene: 4. CDR3 length: 12 residues. CDR3 DNA sequence: TGTGCCAGCAGTATTACGGGGGGCGAGCAGTACTTC. Its protein is CASSITGGEQYF.

In nucleotides, the CDR3 is TGTGCCAGTAGCTCCCGACCGCCTGGGGCCAACGTCCTGACTTTC. Translating it yields CASSSRPPGANVLTF. The chain uses TRBV19 and TRBJ2-6; D is ambiguous. From germline, CDR1 is LNHDA and CDR2 SQIVND (reference sequence). The V end was cut by 6 bases, the J end by 2 bases, with 11 bases between. This CDR3 is built from 15 residues.

This clonotype was seen more than once but under ten times. The chain combines TRBV3-1 with TRBJ2-7; 10 positions match TRBD2. Losses at the gene ends were 4 bases for V and 2 bases for J; bases not matched to a gene: 5. Germline V gives CDR1 LGHDT, CDR2 YNNKEL (reference sequence). The CDR3 spans 15 residues. DNA for the CDR3: TGTGCCAGCAGCCTTACTAGCGGGATGGCCTACGAGCAGTACTTC. This encodes CASSLTSGMAYEQYF.

The chain joins TRBV9 to TRBJ1-1; 7 bases line up with TRBD1. The J segment lost 9 bases and the V segment lost 4 bases, leaving 12 bases of the junction unmatched. This CDR3 spans 14 amino acids. Germline values: CDR1 SGDLS, CDR2 YYNGEE. CDR3 nucleotide sequence: TGTGCCAGCAGCCCCAGGGGGGGGCAGGGGCAAGCTTTCTTT. Translation gives CASSPRGGQGQAFF.

This clonotype occurred many times. The chain uses TRBV7-3 and TRBJ2-5; tentatively, D is TRBD1 or TRBD2 (5 bases each). This CDR3 has 14 amino acids. Trimming removed 2 bases at V and 5 bases at J, with 12 bases between. Germline V gene data show CDR1 as SGHTA and CDR2 as FQGTGA. The CDR3 bases are TGTGCCAGCAGCTTAGGGGGAGTCCGGGAGACCCAGTACTTC. Protein sequence: CASSLGGVRETQYF.

This sequence joins TRBV4-1 and TRBJ2-7, with TRBD2 matching over 7 bases. V was clipped by 1 base and J by 5 bases; unmatched bases: 8. The CDR3 is 15 amino acids. CDR1 is MGHRA, CDR2 YSYEKL, per germline. The CDR3 sequence is CASSQGLARAHEQYF. CDR3 nucleotide sequence: TGCGCCAGCAGCCAAGGACTAGCACGCGCCCACGAGCAGTACTTC.

About this clonotype itself: A much larger clone differs from this one at a single base, so this may be a read error. V is TRBV11-2 and J is TRBJ2-1; 7 positions agree with TRBD2. Trimming cost V 2 bases and J 4 bases; bases outside gene matches: 5. The CDR3 is 15 amino acids. Germline lookup yields CDR1 SGHAT and CDR2 FQNNGV. The CDR3 bases are TGTGCCAGCAGCTTATCCGGGACTAAGTACAATGAGCAGTTCTTC. Protein: CASSLSGTKYNEQFF.

This clonotype turned up a few times. The CDR3 region has the DNA TGTGCCTGGAGCCCGGACAGCTATGGCTACACCTTC. This codes for CAWSPDSYGYTF. The genes are TRBV30 and TRBJ1-2; the D gene is possibly TRBD1 (6 bases). Deletions cut 3 bases from V and 4 bases from J, with 9 bases between. Germline CDR1 is GTSNPN and CDR2 is SVGIG (reference sequence). The CDR3 is made up of 12 amino acids.

The chain recombines TRBV18 with TRBJ2-2; 14 positions agree with TRBD2. J was trimmed by 0 bases and V by 3 bases; bases with no gene match: 12. The CDR3 runs to 21 residues. Germline-derived CDR1 and CDR2 are KGHSH and LQKENI. For the CDR3, the DNA is TGTGCCAGCTCACCGACCCGACTAGCGGGAGGGCCCGACGCGAACACCGGGGAGCTGTTTTTT. Protein product: CASSPTRLAGGPDANTGELFF.

The chain couples TRBV5-4 to TRBJ2-5; D is ambiguous. The germline gives CDR1 SGHNT, CDR2 YYREEE (reference sequence). The V gene lost 0 bases and the J gene lost 4 bases, with 13 bases spanning the gap. This CDR3 spans 15 amino acids. DNA for the CDR3: TGTGCCAGCAGCTTGGTCCGTTCAAATGGAGAGACCCAGTACTTC. Translation: CASSLVRSNGETQYF.

This clonotype was observed a handful of times. J is TRBJ2-7 and V is TRBV20-1; TRBD1 matches at 7 bases. Losses at the gene ends were 6 bases for V and 2 bases for J; bases not matched to a gene: 10. This CDR3 contains 14 residues. CDR1 and CDR2 (germline): DFQATT, SNEGSKA (reference sequence). Written as DNA, the CDR3 is TGCAGTGCCCTGGGGACAGCAGTACCCTACGAGCAGTACTTC. Amino acids: CSALGTAVPYEQYF.

J is TRBJ2-1 and V is TRBV28; 11 nucleotides align to TRBD2. The CDR3 runs 15 residues. Germline V lookup: CDR1 MDHEN, CDR2 SYDVKM. V lost 8 bases and J lost 9; bases outside the gene matches: 12. The CDR3 bases are TGTGCCAGCGCTCTGGCACTAGCGGGAGTCGGTGAGCAGTTCTTC. Protein sequence: CASALALAGVGEQFF.

This clonotype has more than one count but fewer than ten. This chain uses TRBV20-1 with TRBJ2-5; TRBD2 agrees at 11 bases. V shed 3 bases, J shed 1 base, and the junction held 7 bases outside the gene matches. Germline loops: CDR1 DFQATT, CDR2 SNEGSKA (reference sequence). The CDR3 spans 16 residues. The DNA for the CDR3 is TGCAGTGCTAGTTCATTAGCGGGAGGGACCCAAGAGACCCAGTACTTC. Protein product: CSASSLAGGTQETQYF.